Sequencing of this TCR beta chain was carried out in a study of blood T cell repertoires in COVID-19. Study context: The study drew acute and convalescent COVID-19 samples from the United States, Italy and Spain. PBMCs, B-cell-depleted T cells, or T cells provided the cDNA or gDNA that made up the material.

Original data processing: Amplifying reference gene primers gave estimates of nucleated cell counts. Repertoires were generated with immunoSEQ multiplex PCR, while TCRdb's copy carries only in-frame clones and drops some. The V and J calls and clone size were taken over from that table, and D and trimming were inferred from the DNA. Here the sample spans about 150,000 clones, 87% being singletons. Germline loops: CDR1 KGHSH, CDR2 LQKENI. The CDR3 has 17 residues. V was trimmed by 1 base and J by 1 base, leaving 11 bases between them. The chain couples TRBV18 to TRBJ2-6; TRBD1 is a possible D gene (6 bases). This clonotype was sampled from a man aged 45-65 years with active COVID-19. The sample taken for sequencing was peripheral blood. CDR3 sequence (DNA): TGTGCCAGCTCACCACTTCAGGGGAGTTCTGGGGCCAACGTCCTGACTTTC. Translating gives CASSPLQGSSGANVLTF.